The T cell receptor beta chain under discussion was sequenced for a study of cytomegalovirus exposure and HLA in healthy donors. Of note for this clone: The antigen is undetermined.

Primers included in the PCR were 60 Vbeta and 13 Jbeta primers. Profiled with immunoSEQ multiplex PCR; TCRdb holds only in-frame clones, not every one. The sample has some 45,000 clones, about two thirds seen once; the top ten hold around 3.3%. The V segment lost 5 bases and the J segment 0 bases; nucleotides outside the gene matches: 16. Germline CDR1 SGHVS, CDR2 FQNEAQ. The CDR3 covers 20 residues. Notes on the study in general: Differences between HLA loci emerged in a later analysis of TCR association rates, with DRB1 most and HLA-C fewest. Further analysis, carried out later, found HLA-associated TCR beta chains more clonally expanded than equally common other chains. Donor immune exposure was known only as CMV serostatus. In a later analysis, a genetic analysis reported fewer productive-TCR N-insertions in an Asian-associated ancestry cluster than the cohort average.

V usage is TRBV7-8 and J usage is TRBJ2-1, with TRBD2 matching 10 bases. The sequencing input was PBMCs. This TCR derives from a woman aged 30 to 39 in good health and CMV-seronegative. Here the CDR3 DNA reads TGTGCCAGCAGCCCCGGGTTTGGAGCGGGGGGGCTAAGCTCCTACAATGAGCAGTTCTTC. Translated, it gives CASSPGFGAGGLSSYNEQFF.